The TCR beta chain described here comes from a study of cytomegalovirus exposure and HLA in healthy donors. Findings and caveats of the study: In a later analysis, productive TCRs from donors in an Asian-associated ancestry cluster reportedly carried fewer N-insertions than the cohort mean. Earlier findings revealed that most TCR beta V segments proved productive either about 90% or about 30% of the time.

V dropped 5 bases and J dropped 1 base, with 11 bases sitting between them. The CDR3 is 15 residues long. Germline CDR1 LNHDA, CDR2 SQIVND (reference sequence). In the PCR, 60 Vbeta and 13 Jbeta primers were used. Authors' methods: The authors later counted tens of millions of unique TCR beta chains, 9 million to 12 million of them shared. Measured with immunoSEQ multiplex PCR; TCRdb has only the in-frame clones, and not every one. V, J and clone size derive from that table, while D and trimming were established from the DNA sequence. The sample consists of about 210,000 clones, about three quarters of them appearing once. A remark on this clone: As yet, its antigen is unknown.

The chain links TRBV19 to TRBJ1-4; D is perhaps TRBD1 (5 bases). This TCR was sampled from a boy between 10 and 17 years old in good health and CMV-seronegative. The sequencing input was PBMCs. CDR3 nucleotide sequence: TGTGCCAGTAGTCCCGTGGGGGGAACTAATGAAAAACTGTTTTTT. Translating gives CASSPVGGTNEKLFF.